Presented here are 7 T cell receptor beta chains from one specimen sequenced in a study of T cell repertoires in cytomegalovirus infection. TCRdb ran MiXCR on the reads and lists one entry per CDR3 protein. The sample records fewer than 130,000 distinct CDR3 sequences, roughly two fifths being singletons. Their cognate antigens are unknown. Sequenced here: CD8+ T cells from cultured PBMCs, sampled from culture after CMV antigen stimulation. These receptor sequences come from a human donor in good health (CMV status not recorded). Some clones in this sample may be carry-over from other donors' samples.

There are a few counts of this clonotype. The chain employs TRBV4-1 and TRBJ2-7; 7 bases fit TRBD2. In germline, CDR1 is MGHRA, CDR2 YSYEKL. The CDR3 runs to 15 residues. J lost 0 bases, V lost 1 base, and 3 bases had no gene match. The CDR3 spells CASSQGTRGSYEQYF. The CDR3 DNA reads as TGCGCCAGCAGCCAAGGGACTAGGGGCTCCTACGAGCAGTACTTC.

The chain is built from TRBV28 and TRBJ2-1; D not certain. The CDR3 spans 14 residues. Germline V gene data show CDR1 as MDHEN and CDR2 as SYDVKM. Trimming removed 5 bases from V and 0 bases from J, with 8 bases in between. CDR3 bases: TGTGCCAGCAGTCGTTTAAGCTCCTACAATGAGCAGTTCTTC. The encoded protein is CASSRLSSYNEQFF.

This clonotype was seen a handful of times. The chain carries TRBV5-6 and TRBJ2-7; D is ambiguous. V lost 0 bases, J lost 6 bases, and 25 bases lay in between. There are 18 residues in the CDR3. Germline CDR1 SGHDT, CDR2 YYEEEE. The chain's CDR3 is CASSLAGAGRPRVGEQYF. The CDR3 DNA reads as TGTGCCAGCAGCTTGGCTGGAGCCGGGCGACCCCGCGTCGGCGAGCAGTACTTC.

The rearrangement joins TRBV28 to TRBJ2-2; 8 bases are a match to TRBD1. CDR1 is MDHEN, CDR2 SYDVKM, per germline. Germline trimming cut 3 bases from V and 1 base from J; bases unmatched to any gene: 7. CDR3 length equals 17 residues. CDR3 in amino acids: CASSFTATGVNTGELFF. CDR3 sequence (DNA): TGTGCCAGCAGTTTTACCGCGACAGGGGTGAACACCGGGGAGCTGTTTTTT. The complete variable domain, with remaining parts taken from reference TRBV28 and TRBJ2-2, reads DVKVTQSSRYLVKRTGEKVFLECVQDMDHENMFWYRQDPGLGLRLIYFSYDVKMKEKGDIPEGYSVSREKKERFSLILESASTNQTSMYLCASSFTATGVNTGELFFGEGSRLTVL.

The V gene is TRBV12-3 or TRBV12-4, the J gene TRBJ2-7; D remains ambiguous. The V gene lost 5 bases and the J gene lost 7 bases, with 21 bases spanning the gap. This CDR3 has 15 amino acids. Written as DNA, the CDR3 is TGTGCCAGCAGTCCTTTGGCCCTTCAGGTAGGAGAGCAGTACTTC. Its protein product is CASSPLALQVGEQYF.

This clonotype has more than one count but fewer than ten. This CDR3 is CASSLSTTDTQYF. The CDR3 region has the DNA TGTGCCAGCAGTTTGAGCACCACAGATACGCAGTATTTT. The chain combines TRBV12-3 or TRBV12-4 with TRBJ2-3; D is undetermined. The CDR3 length is 13 residues. V was trimmed by 3 bases and J by 2 bases, leaving 6 bases between them.

This clonotype has a single count. The V and J genes are TRBV20-1 and TRBJ2-7, with D uncertain. CDR1 is DFQATT and CDR2 is SNEGSKA in the germline V gene (reference sequence). The V gene lost 0 bases and the J gene lost 3 bases, with 12 bases spanning the gap. This CDR3 region has 14 residues. Written as DNA, the CDR3 is TGCAGTGCTAGAGATTTATTTCTAAACTACGAGCAGTACTTC. As protein: CSARDLFLNYEQYF.